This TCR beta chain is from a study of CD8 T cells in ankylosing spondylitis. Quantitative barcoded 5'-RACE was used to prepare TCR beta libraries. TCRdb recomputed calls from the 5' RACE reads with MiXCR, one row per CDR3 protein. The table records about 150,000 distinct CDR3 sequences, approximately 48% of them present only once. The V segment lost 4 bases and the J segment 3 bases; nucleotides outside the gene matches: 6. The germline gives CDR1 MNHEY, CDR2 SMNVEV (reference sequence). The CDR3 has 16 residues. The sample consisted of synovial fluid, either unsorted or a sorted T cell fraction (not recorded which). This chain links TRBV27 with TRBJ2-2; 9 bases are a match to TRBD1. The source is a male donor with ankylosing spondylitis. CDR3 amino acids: CASSWGTGMYTGELFF. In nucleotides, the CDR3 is TGTGCCAGCAGTTGGGGGACAGGGATGTACACCGGGGAGCTGTTTTTT.